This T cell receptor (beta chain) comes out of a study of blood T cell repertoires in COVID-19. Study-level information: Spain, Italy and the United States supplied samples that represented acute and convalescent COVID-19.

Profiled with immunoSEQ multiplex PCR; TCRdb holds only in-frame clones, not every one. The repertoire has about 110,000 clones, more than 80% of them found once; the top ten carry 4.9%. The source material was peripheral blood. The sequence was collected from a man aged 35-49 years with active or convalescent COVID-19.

As DNA, the CDR3 is TGTGCCACCAGCAGAGACTATCAGCCCCAGCATTTT. Translating gives CATSRDYQPQHF. The rearrangement links TRBV15 to TRBJ1-5; D gene uncertain. The germline V gene has CDR1 LNHNV and CDR2 YYDKDF (reference sequence). The V end was cut by 0 bases, the J end by 5 bases, with 2 bases between. The CDR3 sequence is 12 residues long. The whole variable domain, remainder taken from reference TRBV15 and TRBJ1-5, is DAMVIQNPRYQVTQFGKPVTLSCSQTLNHNVMYWYQQKSSQAPKLLFHYYDKDFNNEADTPDNFQSRRPNTSFCFLDIRSPGLGDTAMYLCATSRDYQPQHFGDGTRLSIL.